These T cell receptor beta chains were read from a single sample in a study of graft-versus-host responses after intestinal transplantation. The antigens for these receptors are not known. TCRdb keeps only in-frame clones here, not all; method: immunoSEQ multiplex PCR. The data hold 60,000 to 80,000 clones, with 90% observed a single time. The starting material was unstimulated CD8+ T cells sorted from spleen or lymph node cells, obtained before intestinal transplant. These receptors originate from a human donor who received an intestinal transplant. CDR3s leave out the opening cysteine and the closing phenylalanine or tryptophan. Each record gives: CDR3 protein, J gene, clone size, V gene. Rows give clone size only sometimes, using once, few, many, or a class for an expanded clone.

ASSLGVSTEAF TRBJ1-1 NA TRBV13
ASSIEDSVWETQY TRBJ2-5 NA TRBV19
ASVGEGKYEQY TRBJ2-7 NA TRBV23-1
ASSIGGGIYNEQF TRBJ2-1 NA TRBV19
ASSLTSGGGETQY TRBJ2-5 NA TRBV7-3
ASSRSGGVQETQY TRBJ2-5 NA TRBV7-3
ASSDSLDYQPQH TRBJ1-5 once TRBV2
ASSLGGAGYGYT TRBJ1-2 NA TRBV7-8
ASSFGGEQY TRBJ2-7 NA TRBV27
ASSNSPGWGEQF TRBJ2-1 NA TRBV19
ATSVNSYGYT TRBJ1-2 NA TRBV15
ASSEYIGATGNTIY TRBJ1-3 NA TRBV25-1
SVDGGAYNEQF TRBJ2-1 NA TRBV29-1
ASSEGGDWSYEQY TRBJ2-7 NA TRBV9
ASSYSGGDFSYEQY TRBJ2-7 NA TRBV6-6
ATRDKMNTEAF TRBJ1-1 NA TRBV15
ASSQEGWSSYEQY NA NA TRBV4-1
ASSFGGGDYEQY TRBJ2-7 NA TRBV11-2
ASSHLAGERETQY TRBJ2-5 NA TRBV5-4
ASSADYGDQPQH TRBJ1-5 NA TRBV9
ASSSSPGSSTEAF TRBJ1-1 few TRBV13
ASSYGGASRDEQF TRBJ2-1 NA TRBV6-5
ASSTRTGPEQY TRBJ2-7 NA TRBV7-9
SVDDRGRVNTEAF TRBJ1-1 NA TRBV29-1
ASSLSGGWGTEAF TRBJ1-1 NA TRBV5-1
ASSLLGGGQPQH TRBJ1-5 NA TRBV27